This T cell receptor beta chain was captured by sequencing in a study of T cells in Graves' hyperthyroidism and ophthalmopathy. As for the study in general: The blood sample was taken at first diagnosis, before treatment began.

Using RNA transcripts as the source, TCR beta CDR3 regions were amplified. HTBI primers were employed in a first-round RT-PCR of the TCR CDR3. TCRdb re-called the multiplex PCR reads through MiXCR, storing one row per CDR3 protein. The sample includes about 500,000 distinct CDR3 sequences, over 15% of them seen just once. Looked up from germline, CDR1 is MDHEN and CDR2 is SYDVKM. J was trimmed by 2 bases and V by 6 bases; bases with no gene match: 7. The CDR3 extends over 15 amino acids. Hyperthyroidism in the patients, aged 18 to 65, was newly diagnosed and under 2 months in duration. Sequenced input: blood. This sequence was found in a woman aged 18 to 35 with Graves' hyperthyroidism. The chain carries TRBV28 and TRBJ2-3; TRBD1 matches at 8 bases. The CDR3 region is CASSPSRGLTDTQYF. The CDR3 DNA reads TGTGCCAGCAGCCCGAGCAGGGGGCTCACAGATACGCAGTATTTT.